This T cell receptor (beta chain) appears in the sequencing data of a study of breast tumors, draining lymph nodes, adjacent tissues. Findings of the study overall: Compared with lymph nodes, tumors were less diverse; compared with nontumor tissue, more. Compared with basal-like, luminal-like tumors shared significantly more repertoire with nontumor tissue. Data only fit, rather than demonstrated, lymph node origin of most tumor T cells. The data were judged consistent with most tumor T cells coming from lymph node and expanding in tumor.

Axillary draining lymph nodes of breast cancer patients supplied the node samples. CDR3 length: 16 residues. V lost 1 base to trimming and J lost 7 bases; unmatched junction nucleotides: 7. Germline V gene data show CDR1 as LGHNA and CDR2 as YNFKEQ. TCRdb recomputed calls from the multiplex PCR reads with MiXCR, one row per CDR3 protein. Of about 230,000 distinct CDR3 sequences in the sample, 32% are singletons; the top ten hold 1.4%. This clonotype showed up many times. Its target is not known. The V gene is TRBV4-2, the J gene TRBJ1-4, with 9 bases fitting TRBD1. Sequenced material: axillary lymph node tissue. This receptor was taken from a female donor with breast cancer. Some clones in this sample may be carry-over from other donors' samples. The CDR3 DNA is TGTGCCAGCAGCCAAGGCGGACAGGGGTCAACTGAAAAACTGTTTTTT. Residues: CASSQGGQGSTEKLFF.